These T cell receptor beta chains were read from a single sample in a study of blood T cells in healthy people across ages. Each CDR3 protein is one row after TCRdb ran MiXCR on the 5' RACE reads. The profile shows about 1,600,000 distinct CDR3 sequences, approximately 40% of them singletons. The specimen was blood. Every receptor here comes from a young woman in good health. Both conserved end residues are part of each CDR3. The order of the fields is CDR3 protein, D gene, J gene, V gene. A D gene is named only where the DNA matches it firmly.

CASSQGGGRTDTQYF | TRBD1 | TRBJ2-3 | TRBV4-2
CASSYWEGNEQYF | TRBD2 | TRBJ2-7 | TRBV6-5
CASRVSGGYEQYF | - | TRBJ2-7 | TRBV12-3/TRBV12-4
CASSQIDGAAQYF | - | TRBJ2-3 | TRBV6-4
CASSFNRENEQFF | - | TRBJ2-1 | TRBV11-2
CASRPADSNTEAFF | - | TRBJ1-1 | TRBV2
CASSFLRDPTNEKLFF | - | TRBJ1-4 | TRBV7-9
CATHPDKSNTGELFF | - | TRBJ2-2 | TRBV12-3/TRBV12-4
CASTPTSGRGEQYF | TRBD2 | TRBJ2-5 | TRBV10-2
CASSLARGSNEKLFF | - | TRBJ1-4 | TRBV5-5
CASRFGGETQYF | - | - | TRBV2
CASKSSGGPSEQYF | TRBD2 | TRBJ2-7 | TRBV28
CASSVSTGDGYTF | TRBD1 | TRBJ1-2 | TRBV9
CSASQDRGRPETQYF | TRBD1 | TRBJ2-5 | TRBV20-1
CASSPQASGLGDTQYF | TRBD2 | TRBJ2-3 | TRBV9
CASSAGTGAYNEQYF | - | - | TRBV28
CASSGQGITSTDTQYF | - | TRBJ2-3 | TRBV28
CASSLGRGRATDTQYF | TRBD2 | TRBJ2-3 | TRBV11-2
CSVKAGGLQETQYF | TRBD2 | TRBJ2-5 | TRBV29-1
CASSPGVGLEGETQYF | - | - | TRBV4-1
CSALRQGATTDTQYF | TRBD1 | TRBJ2-3 | TRBV20-1
CASRLTGTGGYTF | TRBD1 | TRBJ1-2 | TRBV7-6
CATALGIQETQYF | - | TRBJ2-5 | TRBV4-1
CSVGTGVIGDTQYF | TRBD1 | TRBJ2-3 | TRBV29-1
CSARDKSSPPIEQYF | - | TRBJ2-7 | TRBV20-1
CASSGTPSSEQFF | - | TRBJ2-1 | TRBV10-2
CASSRARPAEQFF | - | TRBJ2-1 | TRBV12-3/TRBV12-4
CSAHLGGSSYEQYF | - | TRBJ2-7 | TRBV20-1
CASRGQGLGGYTF | TRBD1 | TRBJ1-2 | TRBV27
CATSDPTPGKGYGYTF | - | TRBJ1-2 | TRBV24-1
CASGPPEQYF | - | TRBJ2-5 | TRBV12-5
CASSQGGGGKSEAFF | TRBD1 | TRBJ1-1 | TRBV3-1
CASSVGTGTYEQYF | TRBD1 | TRBJ2-7 | TRBV5-1
CASSRQGTENTEAFF | TRBD1 | TRBJ1-1 | TRBV12-3/TRBV12-4
CASSLGDGAGELFF | - | TRBJ2-2 | TRBV11-1
CASSQLGPDTQYF | - | TRBJ2-3 | TRBV3-1
CSARDWGAGIDTQYF | - | TRBJ2-3 | TRBV20-1
CASSQQEPYGYTF | - | TRBJ1-2 | TRBV6-6
CASSLSRSASTDTQYF | - | TRBJ2-3 | TRBV5-1
CASRQGSVYGYTF | - | TRBJ1-2 | TRBV6-1